The present TCR beta chain was sequenced within a study of blood T cell repertoires in COVID-19. In the study overall: Sites in the United States, Italy and Spain provided acute and convalescent COVID-19 samples. T cells, B-cell-depleted T cells, or PBMCs provided the cDNA or gDNA that served as material.

In the authors' workflow: It was from reference gene primer amplification that nucleated cell counts were estimated. The repertoire was sequenced with immunoSEQ multiplex PCR; TCRdb's copy has only in-frame clones and lacks some. The D gene and trimming were derived from the DNA, and the V and J assignments and clone size from that table. The repertoire holds about 160,000 clones, with less than 90% as singletons. V shed 7 bases, J shed 4 bases, and the junction held 11 bases outside the gene matches. The CDR3 is 15 amino acids. Germline V lookup: CDR1 LNHDA, CDR2 SQIVND (reference sequence). Which cohort a participant joined came from the clinical history participants gave.

Specimen: PBMCs or T cells enriched from blood (not recorded which). This clonotype was sampled from a woman aged 45-65 years who had recovered from COVID-19. The chain is built from TRBV19 and TRBJ2-5; TRBD2 agrees at 8 bases. DNA of the CDR3: TGTGCCAGTACCTACCGTACTAGCGGTCGAGAGACCCAGTACTTC. It translates to CASTYRTSGRETQYF.